Below are 16 T cell receptor beta chains sequenced from a single sample in a study of T cells in Graves' hyperthyroidism and ophthalmopathy. The CDR3 regions of TCR beta were amplified from RNA transcripts. HTBI primers were the set used in a first-round RT-PCR of the TCR CDR3. TCRdb reprocessed the multiplex PCR reads via MiXCR and lists one record per CDR3 protein. This sample has 500,000 to 750,000 distinct CDR3 sequences, with under 60% found just once. The source material was peripheral blood or thyroid tissue (not recorded which). The receptors stem from a woman younger than 35 with Graves' hyperthyroidism.

A remark on this clonotype: A clone one base away is much larger, so this may be a read error. J is TRBJ1-2 and V is TRBV7-2; a possible D gene is TRBD1 (6 bases). This CDR3 contains 16 residues. In germline, CDR1 is SGHTA, CDR2 FQGNSA. The V end was cut by 0 bases, the J end by 5 bases, with 16 bases between. CDR3 DNA: TGTGCCAGCAGCTTAGCCCAACAGGGTAATCGGTATGGCTACACCTTC. Its translation is CASSLAQQGNRYGYTF. The whole variable domain, filled in from reference TRBV7-2 and TRBJ1-2, reads GAGVSQSPSNKVTEKGKDVELRCDPISGHTALYWYRQSLGQGLEFLIYFQGNSAPDKSGLPSDRFSAERTGGSVSTLTIQRTQQEDSAVYLCASSLAQQGNRYGYTFGSGTRLTVV.

This chain connects TRBV19 to TRBJ1-4, with 7 bases aligning to TRBD1. V was pared by 11 bases and J by 5 bases, with 23 bases of the junction left unmatched. The CDR3 sequence is 18 residues long. CDR1 is LNHDA, CDR2 SQIVND, per germline (reference sequence). In DNA form, the CDR3 reads TGTGCCTCAGGGGGGCCGAGCCCTCAACATCGCACAAATGAAAAACTGTTTTTT. Amino acid sequence: CASGGPSPQHRTNEKLFF.

The table lists this clonotype with many counts. The chain joins TRBV19 to TRBJ2-7; no clear D. Germline CDR1 is LNHDA and CDR2 is SQIVND (reference sequence). Deletions cut 6 bases from V and 6 bases from J, with 21 bases between. The CDR3 covers 15 residues. DNA for the CDR3: TGTGCCAGTAGCCAGACGAGCGCGCGCTACGCCGAGCAGTACTTC. It encodes CASSQTSARYAEQYF.

The sample holds many counts of this clonotype. The rearrangement links TRBV5-6 to TRBJ1-4; D gene uncertain. V was trimmed by 1 base and J by 8 bases, leaving 9 bases between them. Germline assignment: CDR1 SGHDT and CDR2 YYEEEE. The CDR3 sequence is 13 residues long. CDR3 sequence reads: CASSLSDGEKLFF. CDR3 DNA sequence: TGTGCCAGCAGCTTGTCTGACGGAGAAAAACTGTTTTTT.

In this sample, this clonotype turned up once. CDR3 sequence reads: CATSRALFRDRDNEQFF. DNA of the CDR3: TGTGCCACCAGCAGAGCCTTATTCCGGGACAGGGATAATGAGCAGTTCTTC. The rearrangement links TRBV15 to TRBJ2-1; 9 positions agree with TRBD1. The CDR3 is 17 amino acids. V shed 1 base, J shed 7 bases, and the junction held 11 bases outside the gene matches. Germline V gene sequence: CDR1 LNHNV, CDR2 YYDKDF (reference sequence).

Worth noting for this clonotype: Just one base apart from a much larger clone, this may be a read error. The chain recombines TRBV27 with TRBJ2-5; maybe TRBD2 (5 bases). This CDR3 has 15 amino acids. Germline V CDR1 and CDR2: MNHEY, SMNVEV (reference sequence). The CDR3 loop is CASSFVGSALETQHF. CDR3 coding DNA: TGTGCCAGCAGTTTTGTGGGTAGCGCCTTAGAGACCCAGCACTTC.

In its sample, this clonotype was seen many times. The J gene is TRBJ2-5, the V gene TRBV24-1; D is possibly TRBD1 or TRBD2 (6 bases each). This CDR3 has 15 amino acids. The V gene's germline CDR1 is KGHDR and CDR2 SFDVKD. Trimming removed 1 base at V and 5 bases at J, with 13 bases between. The CDR3 region is CATSDFQKGGETQYF. The CDR3 bases are TGTGCCACCAGTGATTTTCAGAAAGGGGGGGAGACCCAGTACTTC.

There are a few counts of this clonotype. The CDR3 bases are TGTGCCAGCAAACGGGAGGAGGGCACAGATACGCAGTATTTT. The encoded protein is CASKREEGTDTQYF. The rearrangement links TRBV6-1 to TRBJ2-3; 7 nucleotides agree with TRBD2. This CDR3 region has 14 residues. Germline CDR1 is MNHNS and CDR2 is SASEGT. Unmatched junction bases numbered 5, after V lost 7 bases and J lost 1 base.

The sample holds a few counts of this clonotype. The chain employs TRBV27 and TRBJ2-7; 10 positions agree with TRBD2. The DNA end is a closer match to TRBJ2-1, so the J assignment may be wrong. The CDR3 is 16 amino acids. Germline V gene data show CDR1 as MNHEY and CDR2 as SMNVEV (reference sequence). This CDR3 is CASSSSGRAPYNEQFF. CDR3 DNA sequence: TGTGCCAGCAGTTCAAGCGGGAGGGCCCCATACAATGAGCAGTTCTTC.

V gene TRBV29-1 combines with J gene TRBJ1-1; unclear D gene. Trimming pared 8 bases from V and 5 bases from J, leaving 12 bases between. Germline loops: CDR1 SQVTM, CDR2 ANQGSEA. The CDR3 is made up of 11 amino acids. This CDR3 is CSLATSTEAFF. Written as DNA, the CDR3 is TGCAGCTTGGCCACAAGTACTGAAGCTTTCTTT.

This clonotype was observed a few times. In nucleotides, the CDR3 is TGTGCCAGCAGTTCCGGGACTAGCGGGAGGTCCTCCTACGAGCAGTACTTC. Its protein is CASSSGTSGRSSYEQYF. The chain combines TRBV12-3 or TRBV12-4 with TRBJ2-7, with 15 bases that match TRBD2. The CDR3 spans 17 residues. Trimming at V came to 4 bases and at J to 0 bases, leaving 4 bases not matched to a gene.

This clonotype was found many times. V is TRBV24-1 and J is TRBJ2-2, with D perhaps matching TRBD1 (5 bases). Germline loops: CDR1 KGHDR, CDR2 SFDVKD. This CDR3 has 16 amino acids. With 0 bases removed from V and 1 base from J, the gap between germline ends came to 8 bases. CDR3 sequence: CATSDLKGWNTGELFF. CDR3 nucleotides: TGTGCCACCAGTGATTTGAAGGGGTGGAACACCGGGGAGCTGTTTTTT.

The chain has TRBV5-1 and TRBJ1-6, with TRBD1 matching 9 bases. Germline V CDR1 and CDR2: SGHRS, YFSETQ. Trimming took 3 bases from V and 9 from J; bases not matched to a gene: 4. This CDR3 is 14 amino acids long. Written as DNA, the CDR3 is TGCGCCAGCAGCTACGGACAGGGGTTTTCACCCCTCCACTTT. It is translated as CASSYGQGFSPLHF.

The genes are TRBV12-3 or TRBV12-4 and TRBJ1-2; unclear D gene. CDR3 length equals 14 residues. Trimming took 5 bases from V and 8 from J, leaving 18 bases between them. The CDR3: CASSMGGLSYGYTF. CDR3 sequence (DNA): TGTGCCAGCAGTATGGGCGGTCTCTCCTACGGCTACACCTTC.

The rearrangement joins TRBV29-1 to TRBJ1-2; 9 bases fit TRBD1. V lost 8 bases and J lost 3; bases outside the gene matches: 4. Germline V gene data show CDR1 as SQVTM and CDR2 as ANQGSEA. The CDR3 has 12 amino acids. In DNA, the CDR3 is TGCAGCAGTGACAGGGGGGACTATGGCTACACCTTC. Translating it yields CSSDRGDYGYTF.

This clonotype was detected ten times or more. V is TRBV2 and J is TRBJ1-5; TRBD1 matches 11 bases. Per the germline V gene, CDR1 is SNHLY and CDR2 is FYNNEI. The junction had 4 bases not matched to a gene; V was cut back by 9 bases and J by 3 bases. There are 14 residues in the CDR3. CDR3 region: CARGTGGVNQPQHF. CDR3 bases: TGTGCCAGGGGGACAGGGGGAGTCAATCAGCCCCAGCATTTT.